These T cell receptor beta chains were read from a single sample in a study of blood T cell repertoires in COVID-19. The data were produced by immunoSEQ multiplex PCR, yet TCRdb's version contains in-frame clones alone and is incomplete. Of fewer than 250,000 clones detected, around 83% appear once; the ten largest clones hold 8% to 10%. The sequenced material came from peripheral blood. Receptors originate from a woman aged 50 to 65 with acute or convalescent COVID-19. The CDR3 runs from the conserved cysteine through the conserved F or W. A D gene is named only where the DNA matches it firmly. Only part of the rows carry a size: once, few, many, or a class if the clone is expanded.

D,V,size,J,DNA,CDR3
TRBD2,TRBV6-5,-,TRBJ2-2,TGTGCCAGCAGTTACCTTCCGGGCGGGAGGGCCGGGGAGCTGTTTTTT,CASSYLPGGRAGELFF
-,TRBV21-1,-,TRBJ1-5,TGTGCCCCCTTCCGGGACATCGTGTGTCCGGATCAGCCCCAGCATTTT,CAPFRDIVCPDQPQHF
-,TRBV24-1,few,TRBJ1-5,TGTGCCACCAGTGATGAAGGGGAAGTGGGAGGAGACGAGACCGATCAGCCCCAGCATTTT,CATSDEGEVGGDETDQPQHF
TRBD2,TRBV20-1,-,TRBJ2-1,TGCAGTGCTAGTGCAGGGACTAGCGGTGACAATGAGCAGTTCTTC,CSASAGTSGDNEQFF
TRBD2,TRBV29-1,-,TRBJ2-7,TGCAGCGTAGGGCCGGGACTAGCGGGACCCATCGACGAGCAGTACTTC,CSVGPGLAGPIDEQYF
-,TRBV5-6,-,TRBJ2-2,TGTGCCAGCAGCCCCAACGGGATGACCGGGGAGCTGTTTTTT,CASSPNGMTGELFF
TRBD1,TRBV29-1,-,TRBJ1-2,TGCAGCGTTGAGAGGGACAGGGCCCTCTATGGCTACACCTTC,CSVERDRALYGYTF
-,TRBV7-2,-,TRBJ2-1,TGTGCCAGCAGCTTAGTTGAGGAGTACAATGAGCAGTTCTTC,CASSLVEEYNEQFF
-,TRBV19,-,TRBJ1-1,TGTGCCAGTAGTACATACAGGGCCATGAACACTGAAGCTTTCTTT,CASSTYRAMNTEAFF
TRBD2,TRBV7-2,-,TRBJ2-3,TGTGCCAGCAGCTCGGGACTAGCCCCCGGTCACACAGATACGCAGTATTTT,CASSSGLAPGHTDTQYF
-,TRBV10-1,-,TRBJ1-1,TGCGCCAGCAGTGTGAGTCCGAACACTGAAGCTTTCTTT,CASSVSPNTEAFF
-,TRBV5-4,-,TRBJ1-1,TGTGCCAGCAGCTTGGGTTTAAACACTGAAGCTTTCTTT,CASSLGLNTEAFF